A single sample is the source of the 9 T cell receptor beta chains below, sequenced in a study of T cells in localized non-small cell lung cancer. Profiled with immunoSEQ multiplex PCR; TCRdb holds only in-frame clones, not every one. The sample yields about 20,000 clones, around 90% seen once. Sequencing used peripheral blood, obtained before any cancer treatment. These receptors were obtained from a male donor at least 60 years old with stage I squamous cell lung carcinoma.

This clone appeared a single time. The chain couples TRBV11-3 to TRBJ1-1; D not resolved. The CDR3 has 15 residues. The V end lost 5 bases, the J end lost 2 bases, and 15 bases lay between the germline ends. Germline lookup yields CDR1 SGHNT and CDR2 YENEEA. The DNA for the CDR3 is TGTGCCAGCAGCCCAGACCCGACCCCTAACACTGAAGCTTTCTTT. Amino acids: CASSPDPTPNTEAFF.

The V gene is TRBV10-3, the J gene TRBJ1-3; D ambiguous. The CDR3 length is 15 residues. Germline assignment: CDR1 ENHRY and CDR2 SYGVKD. V was cut by 5 bases and J by 0 bases, with 11 bases left in between. CDR3: CAISTPPNSGNTIYF. Here the CDR3 DNA reads TGTGCCATCAGTACCCCCCCGAACTCTGGAAACACCATATATTTT.

The chain uses TRBV11-2 and TRBJ2-3; possible D gene TRBD2, 5 bases. The ends were cut back, 4 bases at V and 5 bases at J, with 28 bases in the middle. The germline V gene has CDR1 SGHAT and CDR2 FQNNGV. The CDR3 totals 19 residues. The CDR3 sequence is CASSSPPPEGPRAQDTQYF. The DNA of the CDR3 is TGTGCCAGCAGCTCCCCACCCCCGGAAGGACCGAGGGCCCAAGATACGCAGTATTTT.

The V and J genes are TRBV29-1 and TRBJ2-3, with 13 bases identical to TRBD2. Unmatched junction bases numbered 9, after V lost 7 bases and J lost 2 bases. The CDR3 extends over 16 amino acids. CDR1 SQVTM and CDR2 ANQGSEA come from the germline V gene. The CDR3 nucleotides read TGCAGCGCCGCGACTAGCGGGGGGACGACCACAGATACGCAGTATTTT. Amino acid sequence: CSAATSGGTTTDTQYF.

The chain carries TRBV29-1 and TRBJ2-7; a possible D gene is TRBD1 (6 bases). The germline CDR1 and CDR2 sequences are SQVTM and ANQGSEA. V lost 6 bases to trimming and J lost 2 bases, with 14 bases between them. The CDR3 has 13 amino acids. The CDR3 protein is CSVSRDKAYEQYF. For the CDR3, the DNA is TGCAGCGTCTCCCGGGACAAAGCCTACGAGCAGTACTTC.

In DNA form, the CDR3 reads TGTGCCAGCAGTTTATCAAGCAGTCTCTATGGCTACACCTTC. Translation: CASSLSSSLYGYTF. This chain uses TRBV27 with TRBJ1-2; the D is unclear. V lost 0 bases to trimming and J lost 4 bases, with 9 bases between them. The germline V gene encodes CDR1 MNHEY and CDR2 SMNVEV (reference sequence). The CDR3 contains 14 residues.

This chain connects TRBV30 to TRBJ1-5; no clear D. The CDR3 consists of 12 residues. Germline V gene sequence: CDR1 GTSNPN, CDR2 SVGIG (reference sequence). The V and J ends lost 1 base and 2 bases respectively, with 3 bases between them. The CDR3 sequence: CAWSGGNQPQHF. In DNA, the CDR3 is TGTGCCTGGAGTGGGGGCAATCAGCCCCAGCATTTT.

V usage is TRBV25-1 and J usage is TRBJ2-5; D uncertain. Germline CDR1 and CDR2: MGHDK and SYGVNS. V was clipped by 4 bases and J by 5 bases, with 8 bases between them. The CDR3 has 12 residues. CDR3 in amino acids: CASSGLSETQYF. CDR3 DNA sequence: TGTGCCAGCAGTGGCCTATCGGAGACCCAGTACTTC.

This CDR3 is CASSSISRTGSTEAFF. CDR3 nucleotides: TGTGCCAGTAGTAGCATAAGCCGCACAGGGAGCACTGAAGCTTTCTTT. V gene TRBV19 combines with J gene TRBJ1-1, with a possible D match to TRBD1 (6 bases). V was cut by 4 bases and J by 4 bases, with 19 bases left in between. From germline, CDR1 is LNHDA and CDR2 SQIVND (reference sequence). The CDR3 sequence is 16 residues long.